The T cell receptor (beta chain) under discussion was sequenced for a study of blood T cell repertoires in COVID-19. Profiling relied on immunoSEQ multiplex PCR, and the TCRdb table lists in-frame clones only, not all of them. The data hold hundreds of thousands of clones, with just over 85% observed a single time. This clone was observed once. The receptor was derived from a young woman with active or convalescent COVID-19. The sequenced material came from peripheral blood.

CDR3 amino acids: CASTQTGGADTEAFF. In nucleotides, the CDR3 is TGTGCCAGCACACAGACAGGGGGCGCGGACACTGAAGCTTTCTTT. V and J are TRBV2 and TRBJ1-1, with 10 bases matching TRBD1. The CDR3 loop spans 15 amino acids. Germline lookup yields CDR1 SNHLY and CDR2 FYNNEI. The ends lost 7 bases at V and 3 bases at J; junction bases unmatched: 8.